The rows below give T cell receptor beta chains drawn from one sample of a study of shared clonotypes between healthy human individuals. Libraries were prepared by immunoSEQ multiplex PCR; TCRdb keeps only in-frame clonotypes and omits some of them. The sample records a few million clones, approximately 95% being singletons. The sequenced sample was naive CD4+ T cells sorted from blood. The receptors derive from a man younger than 35 in good health. Each CDR3 is given with its conserved first and last residue. The D gene is left open where the match is weak. Expanded clones are given a class, and other clones once, few, many or no size at all.

d_call: -; v_call: TRBV25-1; clone_size: -; j_call: TRBJ2-2; cdr3_nt: TGTGCCAGCAGTGGGGCAGGGGCCGGGGAGCTGTTTTTT; cdr3_aa: CASSGAGAGELFF
d_call: -; v_call: TRBV6-1; clone_size: -; j_call: TRBJ2-7; cdr3_nt: TGTGCCAGGGAGAGGCAGTCCTACGAGCAGTACTTC; cdr3_aa: CARERQSYEQYF
d_call: -; v_call: TRBV10-3; clone_size: -; j_call: TRBJ1-2; cdr3_nt: TGTGCCATCAATACAGGGTTCACTTATGGCTACACCTTC; cdr3_aa: CAINTGFTYGYTF
d_call: TRBD1; v_call: TRBV7-9; clone_size: -; j_call: TRBJ2-7; cdr3_nt: TGTGCCAGCAGCTTAGTTTTTGACAGGGGTTACGAGCAGTACTTC; cdr3_aa: CASSLVFDRGYEQYF
d_call: TRBD1; v_call: TRBV30; clone_size: -; j_call: TRBJ1-6; cdr3_nt: TGTGCTCTCCGACCCGACAGGGGGTTATCACCCCTCCACTTT; cdr3_aa: CALRPDRGLSPLHF
d_call: -; v_call: TRBV6-6; clone_size: -; j_call: TRBJ1-2; cdr3_nt: TGTGCCAGCAGGACGGTTAACTATGGCTACACCTTC; cdr3_aa: CASRTVNYGYTF
d_call: -; v_call: TRBV5-1; clone_size: -; j_call: TRBJ2-1; cdr3_nt: TGCGCCAGCAGCTTGCAGGACTACCTATACAATGAGCAGTTCTTC; cdr3_aa: CASSLQDYLYNEQFF
d_call: TRBD1; v_call: TRBV6-5; clone_size: -; j_call: TRBJ2-5; cdr3_nt: TGTGCCAGCAGTTACTCCGGACAGGGCCAAGAGACCCAGTACTTC; cdr3_aa: CASSYSGQGQETQYF
d_call: -; v_call: TRBV11-2; clone_size: few; j_call: TRBJ2-5; cdr3_nt: TGTGCCAGCAGCTTAGGGGGGCGAGAGACCCAGTACTTC; cdr3_aa: CASSLGGRETQYF
d_call: -; v_call: TRBV7-2; clone_size: once; j_call: TRBJ1-1; cdr3_nt: TGTGCCAGCAGCTCGGGACGCTCCGTCCCGTACGCTTTCTTT; cdr3_aa: CASSSGRSVPYAFF
d_call: -; v_call: TRBV6-6; clone_size: -; j_call: TRBJ2-7; cdr3_nt: TGTGCCAGTCAAGGACGAGCGGAACCTACCTACGAGCAGTACTTC; cdr3_aa: CASQGRAEPTYEQYF
d_call: -; v_call: TRBV7-9; clone_size: -; j_call: TRBJ2-5; cdr3_nt: TGTGCCAGCAGCTCAACAAAGAAGCAGTACTTC; cdr3_aa: CASSSTKKQYF